This T cell receptor beta chain emerged from a study of blood T cells in healthy people across ages. Germline V gene lookup returns CDR1 ENHRY and CDR2 SYGVKD. CDR3 size: 14 residues. A sample-barcoded 5' primer and a J-beta primer mix were used in a second PCR of roughly 6 to 11 cycles. TCRdb independently ran MiXCR on the 5' RACE reads; one entry per CDR3 protein. The sample includes approximately 780,000 distinct CDR3 sequences, roughly 24% of them seen just once. These data are also associated with another study on T cells of mothers and their children. That work states: For cDNA synthesis, the complete extracted RNA was used (about 1.4 ug per 15 ul).

This chain joins TRBV10-3 and TRBJ2-5, with D unresolved. The J call may be wrong; the DNA end is better matched by TRBJ2-7. The receptor was derived from a boy between 10 and 17 years old in good health. Input material: blood. Here the CDR3 DNA reads TGTGCCATCAAATCCACGGACCGTTCCTACGAGCAGTACTTC. Translating gives CAIKSTDRSYEQYF.